This entry lists 23 T cell receptor beta chains sequenced from one sample in a study of blood T cell repertoires in COVID-19. Here immunoSEQ multiplex PCR was the method, and the copy in TCRdb shows in-frame clones only, minus some. The sample holds about 200,000 clones; 75% to 90% are singletons and the top ten take around 25%. The source material was peripheral blood. These receptors were taken from a man aged 40-49 years with acute or convalescent COVID-19.

A single count supports this clone. V gene TRBV27 combines with J gene TRBJ2-7; D unresolved. Trimming removed 2 bases from V and 0 bases from J, with 8 bases in between. The CDR3 extends over 14 amino acids. The germline CDR1 and CDR2 sequences are MNHEY and SMNVEV (reference sequence). Here the CDR3 reads CASSLNPLSYEQYF. For the CDR3, the DNA is TGTGCCAGCAGTTTAAACCCACTCTCCTACGAGCAGTACTTC.

Worth noting for this clone: One base away lies a much larger clone, so this may be a sequencing read error. This specimen includes other DNA sequences encoding the same CDR3. The V call is TRBV4-1, the J call TRBJ2-6, with 8 bases lining up with TRBD1. The trim removed 2 bases at V and 0 bases at J, leaving 6 bases unmatched. The CDR3 spans 18 residues. From germline, CDR1 is MGHRA and CDR2 YSYEKL. The CDR3 DNA reads as TGCGCCAGCAGCCAACTGGACAGGGTCTACTCTGGGGCCAACGTCCTGACTTTC. Residues: CASSQLDRVYSGANVLTF.

This clone occurred a few times. The chain has TRBV6-1 and TRBJ2-3; TRBD1 aligns across 8 bases. The CDR3 covers 15 residues. The germline CDR1 and CDR2 sequences are MNHNS and SASEGT. Trimming at V came to 3 bases and at J to 1 base, leaving 3 bases not matched to a gene. The CDR3 region is CASSEDRVGTDTQYF. The CDR3 DNA reads as TGTGCCAGCAGTGAGGACAGGGTGGGCACAGATACGCAGTATTTT.

The J gene is TRBJ2-7, the V gene TRBV18; 8 nucleotides match TRBD1. This CDR3 is 14 amino acids long. Losses at the gene ends were 3 bases for V and 3 bases for J; bases not matched to a gene: 4. The germline gives CDR1 KGHSH, CDR2 LQKENI. CDR3 nucleotides: TGTGCCAGCTCACCCCCGGACAGGGACTACGAGCAGTACTTC. Protein product: CASSPPDRDYEQYF.

The chain employs TRBV18 and TRBJ2-1; 9 bases line up with TRBD1. The CDR3 has 18 amino acids. V trimming: 3 bases; J trimming: 2 bases; junction bases outside the gene matches: 11. Germline V CDR1 and CDR2: KGHSH, LQKENI. Written as DNA, the CDR3 is TGTGCCAGCTCACCCCAGCTTCCGGGACAGGGTACCTACAATGAGCAGTTCTTC. Translation gives CASSPQLPGQGTYNEQFF.

Points on this clone: Other nucleotide sequences from this sample produce the same CDR3. The chain joins TRBV19 to TRBJ2-2; no firm D call. Germline CDR1 LNHDA, CDR2 SQIVND (reference sequence). The CDR3 length is 14 residues. V lost 5 bases to trimming and J lost 2 bases, with 9 bases between them. The CDR3 is CASSWPVNTGELFF. The CDR3 region has the DNA TGTGCCAGTAGTTGGCCCGTTAACACCGGGGAGCTGTTTTTT.

The rearrangement uses TRBV7-8 and TRBJ2-7; 11 nucleotides align to TRBD2. The junction had 14 bases not matched to a gene; V was cut back by 3 bases and J by 7 bases. The CDR3 covers 17 residues. Germline V gives CDR1 SGHVS, CDR2 FQNEAQ. The CDR3 DNA is TGTGCCAGCAGCTTGGAGGCCATAGCGGGAGGGAAGAGGGAGCAGTACTTC. Amino acid sequence: CASSLEAIAGGKREQYF.

V usage is TRBV5-6 and J usage is TRBJ1-1; D uncertain. The V and J ends lost 4 bases and 0 bases respectively, with 7 bases between them. The CDR3 is made up of 13 amino acids. Germline loops: CDR1 SGHDT, CDR2 YYEEEE. The CDR3 DNA follows: TGTGCCAGCAGCCGCAGAATGAACACTGAAGCTTTCTTT. Translation gives CASSRRMNTEAFF.

V usage is TRBV6-2 or TRBV6-3 and J usage is TRBJ2-2, with 9 bases that match TRBD1. CDR1 and CDR2 (germline): MNHEY, SVGEGT. CDR3 length: 16 amino acids. V gave up 4 bases and J gave up 10 bases; unmatched junction bases: 13. The CDR3 here is CASSSRTGARGSELFF. The CDR3 DNA is TGTGCCAGCAGTTCCAGGACAGGGGCGCGAGGTTCGGAGCTGTTTTTT.

The table lists this clone with a few counts. The V call is TRBV5-1, the J call TRBJ2-3; D might be TRBD2 (6 bases). Germline CDR1 SGHRS, CDR2 YFSETQ. The CDR3 is 12 amino acids. The ends were cut back, 7 bases at V and 6 bases at J, with 12 bases in the middle. In DNA form, the CDR3 reads TGCGCCAGCGAGGAGGGTGTGGATACGCAGTATTTT. As protein: CASEEGVDTQYF.

The CDR3 region is CASSLTRTGVNSPLHF. DNA of the CDR3: TGTGCCAGCAGCTTAACTCGGACAGGTGTTAATTCACCCCTCCACTTT. The J gene is TRBJ1-6, the V gene TRBV7-3, with 7 positions matching TRBD1. CDR3 length: 16 amino acids. Trimming removed 0 bases from V and 6 bases from J; junction bases left unmatched: 5. The germline CDR1 and CDR2 sequences are SGHTA and FQGTGA.

The gene calls are TRBV3-1 (or the pseudogene TRBV3-2) and TRBJ2-5, with a tentative D call TRBD1 (7 bases). The germline V and J ends were trimmed by 4 bases and 5 bases, with 23 bases remaining between them. Germline values: CDR1 LGHDT, CDR2 YNNKEL (reference sequence). This CDR3 is 17 amino acids long. Here the CDR3 reads CASSRYAPLQGRETQYF. The CDR3 DNA follows: TGTGCCAGCAGCCGCTACGCTCCCCTACAGGGGAGGGAGACCCAGTACTTC.

The rearrangement joins TRBV11-2 to TRBJ2-3; weak D call: TRBD2 (6 bases). Trimming removed 2 bases from V and 2 bases from J, with 14 bases in between. Germline V gene data show CDR1 as SGHAT and CDR2 as FQNNGV. CDR3 size: 16 residues. CDR3: CASSLREAGPTDTQYF. Here the CDR3 DNA reads TGTGCCAGCAGCTTAAGGGAAGCGGGCCCCACAGATACGCAGTATTTT.

The J gene is TRBJ2-2, the V gene TRBV5-4, with 9 bases that match TRBD2. With V trimmed by 1 base and J by 3 bases, 7 bases remained unmatched. The length of the CDR3 is 17 residues. The germline V gene encodes CDR1 SGHNT and CDR2 YYREEE (reference sequence). For the CDR3, the DNA is TGTGCCAGCAGCTTGAATCGGCTAGCGGGATACACCGGGGAGCTGTTTTTT. This codes for CASSLNRLAGYTGELFF.

The chain carries TRBV6-1 and TRBJ1-5; 9 bases map to TRBD1. The junction had 5 bases not matched to a gene; V was cut back by 2 bases and J by 6 bases. This CDR3 is built from 15 residues. Germline values: CDR1 MNHNS, CDR2 SASEGT. CDR3 DNA: TGTGCCAGCAGTGAACAAGGGACAGGGAGTCAGCCCCAGCATTTT. It codes for CASSEQGTGSQPQHF.

V gene TRBV5-1 combines with J gene TRBJ2-7; 7 bases line up with TRBD1. The V and J ends lost 4 bases and 1 base, in that order; junction bases with no gene match: 5. Germline loops: CDR1 SGHRS, CDR2 YFSETQ. The CDR3 extends over 14 amino acids. The CDR3 DNA follows: TGCGCCAGCAGCCCACAGGGGTTTTCCTACGAGCAGTACTTC. Translated: CASSPQGFSYEQYF.

Notes on this clone: The CDR3 carries no conserved terminal phenylalanine or tryptophan, so it likely arises from a read error. It is unclear where the CDR3 begins or ends on the DNA, so no DNA is shown, and the CDR3 is as TCRdb lists it. This rearrangement joins TRBV9 to TRBJ1-1. The CDR3 region is 10 residues in length, termini included. Germline CDR1 is SGDLS and CDR2 is YYNGEE. The chain's CDR3 is CASSVVAGGC.

This clone has just one count. This rearrangement joins TRBV7-2 to TRBJ1-3; possible D gene TRBD1, 6 bases. CDR1 and CDR2 from the germline V gene are SGHTA and FQGNSA. Trimming shortened V by 4 bases and J by 0 bases, and 10 bases separated the two germline ends. The CDR3 is 15 residues long. CDR3 sequence (DNA): TGTGCCAGCAGCTCAACAGGGAACTCTGGAAACACCATATATTTT. Its protein is CASSSTGNSGNTIYF. The variable domain in full, completed from reference TRBV7-2 and TRBJ1-3, reads GAGVSQSPSNKVTEKGKDVELRCDPISGHTALYWYRQSLGQGLEFLIYFQGNSAPDKSGLPSDRFSAERTGGSVSTLTIQRTQQEDSAVYLCASSSTGNSGNTIYFGEGSWLTVV.

The chain is built from TRBV19 and TRBJ1-1; D is uncertain. The CDR3 totals 15 residues. V was shortened by 1 base and J by 4 bases, with 13 bases between the two germline ends. From germline, CDR1 is LNHDA and CDR2 SQIVND (reference sequence). The CDR3 region has the DNA TGTGCCAGTAGTATAGGTAAGAACCGGGGCACTGAAGCTTTCTTT. Residues: CASSIGKNRGTEAFF.

There are a few counts of this clone. This chain connects TRBV29-1 to TRBJ1-2; possibly TRBD1 for D (5 bases). V lost 6 bases to trimming and J lost 3 bases, with 20 bases between them. This CDR3 is 15 amino acids long. Germline lookup yields CDR1 SQVTM and CDR2 ANQGSEA. CDR3 bases: TGCAGCGTCGCCCCTGGTGCGACAGTAGACTATGGCTACACCTTC. The encoded protein is CSVAPGATVDYGYTF.

V usage is TRBV18 and J usage is TRBJ2-2; TRBD2 is a possible D gene (5 bases). Germline V gene lookup returns CDR1 KGHSH and CDR2 LQKENI. V was shortened by 2 bases and J by 1 base, with 11 bases between the two germline ends. The CDR3 is 16 amino acids. The CDR3 nucleotides read TGTGCCAGCTCACCAAATGGACTCCAGAACACCGGGGAGCTGTTTTTT. It codes for CASSPNGLQNTGELFF.

This chain links TRBV4-2 with TRBJ2-5; 7 bases align to TRBD1. Germline values: CDR1 LGHNA, CDR2 YNFKEQ. After removal of 0 bases from V and 2 bases from J, the junction contained 6 bases not matched to a gene. CDR3 length: 16 residues. The CDR3 region has the DNA TGTGCCAGCAGCCAAGATCAGAAGGGGGCGCAAGAGACCCAGTACTTC. It translates to CASSQDQKGAQETQYF.

Only a few counts were recorded for this clone. CDR3 residues: CASSLSHGVLGTGELFF. DNA for the CDR3: TGTGCCAGTAGTCTCTCCCACGGGGTTTTGGGGACCGGGGAGCTGTTTTTT. The chain combines TRBV19 with TRBJ2-2, with a weak D call TRBD2 (5 bases). V lost 5 bases to trimming and J lost 5 bases, with 21 bases between them. This CDR3 has 17 residues. Germline V lookup: CDR1 LNHDA, CDR2 SQIVND (reference sequence).